Listed here is a single TCR beta chain. Its antigen specificity is not known. No much larger clone is present one base from it, and per-base qualities are unavailable. This specimen comes from a study of blood T cell repertoires in COVID-19 (dated by TCRdb to 2020 to 2022). Regarding the complete study: Samples from collaborators originated in the United States, Italy and Spain and spanned both the acute and convalescent phases of COVID-19. Sample metadata almost always included a de-identified subject ID, COVID-19 status, age in years and sex. The prospective study material was composed of cDNA or gDNA derived from T cells, B-cell-depleted T cells, or PBMCs. A freely available public database, intended as a resource for researchers studying the immune response to SARS-CoV-2, is where the repertoires were released. Where HLA class I and class II types were available, the types were taken from metadata supplied by the sample provider, not from assay-based typing. Samples were obtained from the ongoing ImmuneRACE study (first 160 participants) and from 1,254 subjects provided by 6 global collaborators. Deeply sampled blood TCRbeta repertoires from subjects exposed to, actively infected with, or recovered from COVID-19 were included in the dataset.

In the prospective study, participants were 18 to 89 years old, resided in fewer than 25 geographic areas of the United States, and were enrolled through a virtual design. In the prospective study, participants were assigned to cohorts based on the clinical history participants reported in a screening survey and a study questionnaire. For ImmuneRACE Cohort 3, a participant was defined as recovered based on two consecutive negative NP/OP PCR tests, clearance by a healthcare professional, or resolution of symptoms. In the prospective study, mobile phlebotomists collected whole blood, serum and a nasopharyngeal or oropharyngeal swab from each participant. Participants in the prospective study had the option to provide additional blood draws and questionnaires over a roughly two-month period. Before DNA extraction, prospective study blood samples were shipped either frozen or at room temperature. V gives up 7 bases and J gives up 6 bases, and the segment between their germline ends measures 14 bases. The germline V gene encodes CDR1 MNHEY and CDR2 SVGAGI. The CDR3 numbers 13 residues from cysteine through phenylalanine. The DNA shown is the 39-base CDR3, in frame from base 1.

TCRbeta CDR3 regions were amplified from genomic DNA by means of the immunoSEQ Assay, a bias-controlled multiplex PCR. In the original analysis: Nucleated cell counts per sample were estimated from amplification of reference gene primers within the assay. To quantify the absolute abundance of each unique TCRbeta CDR3 rearrangement, sequence reads were collapsed and filtered. For each sample, productive Simpson clonality was calculated by taking the square root of Simpson's diversity index across productive rearrangements. Imported from immuneACCESS, the table was reduced by TCRdb to in-frame sequences with V and J called. These copies leave out some clones; in studies compared against another copy, an unresolved V gene accounts for under half, and the cause of the remainder is not known. That table is the source of V, J and clone size, and D and trimming were worked out from the DNA. The table for this sample lists a few hundred thousand clones; approximately 86% of them were counted only once. The ten biggest clones cover 6.5% to 8.5% of the sample.

The investigation overall reported the following: Clinical and demographic metadata were provided uncurated, with the amount varying by source and participant.

This receptor was identified in a woman aged 60-75 years who had recovered from COVID-19. Input material: PBMCs or T cells enriched from blood (not recorded which). The sequence links TRBV6-5 to TRBJ2-3; matching of 5 bases hints at TRBD1 as the D gene. The DNA sequence is as follows: TGTGCCAGCACCTCAGGGCCTCCCGATACGCAGTATTTT. It translates as CASTSGPPDTQYF.